One and the same sample provided the 27 T cell receptor beta chains below, sequenced in a study of cytomegalovirus exposure and HLA in healthy donors. The study ran its PCR with 60 Vbeta and 13 Jbeta primers. TCRdb's copy holds only in-frame clones and misses some; the assay was immunoSEQ multiplex PCR. The sample has over 150,000 clones, just over 75% seen once. The source material was PBMCs. Receptors were obtained from a woman aged 55-75 years in good health and CMV-seropositive.

V and J are TRBV6-5 and TRBJ2-7, with 9 bases matching TRBD1. The germline V gene encodes CDR1 MNHEY and CDR2 SVGAGI. CDR3 length: 14 residues. V dropped 4 bases and J dropped 4; count of bases not matched to a gene: 5. The CDR3 DNA is TGTGCCAGCAGTTCCGGGACAGGGAAATACGAGCAGTACTTC. Encoded protein: CASSSGTGKYEQYF.

The chain carries TRBV2 and TRBJ2-5, with 7 bases that match TRBD1. The CDR3 contains 15 residues. Trimming took 1 base from V and 0 from J; bases not matched to a gene: 2. CDR1 is SNHLY and CDR2 is FYNNEI in the germline V gene. The CDR3 loop reads CASSEEGQNQETQYF. The CDR3, as DNA: TGTGCCAGCAGTGAAGAGGGACAGAACCAAGAGACCCAGTACTTC.

The V gene is TRBV4-1, the J gene TRBJ1-2, with 8 positions matching TRBD1. Trimming cost V 4 bases and J 4 bases; bases outside gene matches: 8. The CDR3 covers 15 residues. The germline CDR1 and CDR2 sequences are MGHRA and YSYEKL. This CDR3 reads CASSLGGQAIYGYTF. CDR3 DNA: TGCGCCAGCAGCCTAGGGGGACAGGCGATCTATGGCTACACCTTC.

The genes are TRBV19 and TRBJ1-4, with 12 bases that match TRBD1. J lost 2 bases, V lost 9 bases, and 7 bases had no gene match. Germline assignment: CDR1 LNHDA and CDR2 SQIVND (reference sequence). The CDR3 has 16 amino acids. The chain's CDR3 is CASRDRGRRTNEKLFF. The CDR3 DNA sequence: TGTGCCAGCCGGGACAGGGGGCGGAGGACTAATGAAAAACTGTTTTTT.

The rearrangement uses TRBV5-4 and TRBJ2-2, with 7 bases identical to TRBD2. After removal of 7 bases from V and 0 bases from J, the junction contained 9 bases not matched to a gene. The germline gives CDR1 SGHNT, CDR2 YYREEE (reference sequence). This CDR3 is built from 16 residues. In DNA, the CDR3 is TGTGCCAGCGGGGTTCCTAGCGGCACGAACACCGGGGAGCTGTTTTTT. This sequence encodes CASGVPSGTNTGELFF.

The V gene is TRBV9, the J gene TRBJ1-2, with D tentatively TRBD1 (6 bases). Looked up from germline, CDR1 is SGDLS and CDR2 is YYNGEE. This CDR3 is 12 amino acids long. V lost 3 bases to trimming and J lost 7 bases, with 10 bases between them. The CDR3 bases are TGTGCCAGCAGCGGAAACAGGGTTGGCTACACCTTC. Protein: CASSGNRVGYTF.

The V and J genes are TRBV13 and TRBJ2-3; tentative D call: TRBD2 (5 bases). The length of the CDR3 is 16 residues. Trimming took 5 bases from V and 0 from J, leaving 15 bases between them. CDR1 and CDR2 from the germline V gene are PRHDT and FYEKMQ (reference sequence). CDR3 DNA sequence: TGTGCCAGCAGCCCAAAAATGGGAGCTAGCACAGATACGCAGTATTTT. Residues: CASSPKMGASTDTQYF. The whole variable domain, filled in from reference TRBV13 and TRBJ2-3, reads AAGVIQSPRHLIKEKRETATLKCYPIPRHDTVYWYQQGPGQDPQFLISFYEKMQSDKGSIPDRFSAQQFSDYHSELNMSSLELGDSALYFCASSPKMGASTDTQYFGPGTRLTVL.

The chain has TRBV6-1 and TRBJ2-1; 8 nucleotides match TRBD1. Germline lookup yields CDR1 MNHNS and CDR2 SASEGT. This CDR3 has 16 amino acids. V was clipped by 4 bases and J by 5 bases; unmatched bases: 10. CDR3 coding DNA: TGTGCCAGCAGTGGGTCGGACAGGGCCTTTGACAATGAGCAGTTCTTC. It translates to CASSGSDRAFDNEQFF.

As concerns this clone: At the DNA level, this CDR3 is encoded by other sequences in the same sample as well. This chain uses TRBV7-2 with TRBJ2-7; TRBD2 is a possible D gene (6 bases). V dropped 1 base and J dropped 1 base, with 11 bases sitting between them. Germline CDR1 SGHTA, CDR2 FQGNSA. The CDR3 runs 15 residues. In nucleotides, the CDR3 is TGTGCCAGCAGCTTAGGGGGGACTGGGTCCTACGAGCAGTACTTC. Translation: CASSLGGTGSYEQYF.

The CDR3 sequence is CASSFRGQLLGELFF. DNA for the CDR3: TGTGCCAGCAGTTTCCGGGGACAATTGTTGGGGGAGCTGTTTTTT. This rearrangement joins TRBV27 to TRBJ2-2; D is possibly TRBD1 (6 bases). Trimming cost V 3 bases and J 8 bases, with 16 bases left between them. CDR3 length equals 15 residues. Germline-derived CDR1 and CDR2 are MNHEY and SMNVEV (reference sequence).

The chain joins TRBV7-9 to TRBJ2-7; 9 bases map to TRBD1. Per the germline V gene, CDR1 is SEHNR and CDR2 is FQNEAQ (reference sequence). The CDR3 has 16 residues. J lost 3 bases, V lost 1 base, and 7 bases had no gene match. In DNA form, the CDR3 reads TGTGCCAGCAGCTTAGTTCTGACAGGGGGACACTACGAGCAGTACTTC. Protein product: CASSLVLTGGHYEQYF.

The V call is TRBV7-3, the J call TRBJ1-6; 9 bases are a match to TRBD1. The V gene's germline CDR1 is SGHTA and CDR2 FQGTGA. Trimming at V came to 0 bases and at J to 9 bases, leaving 3 bases not matched to a gene. This CDR3 has 15 residues. CDR3: CASSLTGQGSSPLHF. In DNA, the CDR3 is TGTGCCAGCAGCTTAACTGGACAGGGGAGTTCACCCCTCCACTTT.

This CDR3 is CASSLGGDPYGYTF. For the CDR3, the DNA is TGTGCCAGCAGTCTAGGGGGAGACCCCTATGGCTACACCTTC. The chain combines TRBV2 with TRBJ1-2; possibly TRBD1 for D (6 bases). Germline loops: CDR1 SNHLY, CDR2 FYNNEI. V dropped 5 bases and J dropped 4 bases, with 14 bases sitting between them. This CDR3 spans 14 amino acids.

This chain joins TRBV2 and TRBJ2-5, with TRBD1 identical over 8 bases. V shed 5 bases and J 11 bases; nucleotides not matched to a gene: 1. CDR1 is SNHLY and CDR2 is FYNNEI in the germline V gene. The CDR3 loop spans 10 amino acids. CDR3 nucleotide sequence: TGTGCCAGCAGTAGACAGGGGCAGTACTTC. Protein sequence: CASSRQGQYF.

This clone was seen only once. The V gene is TRBV7-2, the J gene TRBJ1-1, with TRBD1 identical over 8 bases. From germline, CDR1 is SGHTA and CDR2 FQGNSA. The V gene end was trimmed by 5 bases and the J gene end by 5 bases; junction bases not matched to a gene: 7. This CDR3 has 14 amino acids. CDR3 in amino acids: CASSPQGGGTEAFF. The DNA of the CDR3 is TGTGCCAGCAGCCCACAGGGGGGAGGGACTGAAGCTTTCTTT.

The chain uses TRBV30 and TRBJ1-6; 10 positions match TRBD1. This CDR3 has 13 residues. The J segment lost 9 bases and the V segment lost 5 bases, leaving 4 bases of the junction unmatched. Germline loops: CDR1 GTSNPN, CDR2 SVGIG (reference sequence). CDR3: CAWHRDRGSPLHF. CDR3 coding DNA: TGTGCCTGGCATAGGGACAGGGGTTCACCCCTCCACTTT.

V is TRBV19 and J is TRBJ1-5, with 9 bases identical to TRBD1. The CDR3 has 16 amino acids. CDR1 and CDR2 from the germline V gene are LNHDA and SQIVND (reference sequence). V shed 6 bases and J 0 bases; nucleotides not matched to a gene: 6. The CDR3 spells CASRPPGQGSNQPQHF. CDR3 nucleotide sequence: TGTGCCAGTAGACCCCCGGGACAGGGTAGCAATCAGCCCCAGCATTTT.

This chain connects TRBV5-1 to TRBJ1-6, with unresolved D. Germline V CDR1 and CDR2: SGHRS, YFSETQ. V was trimmed by 3 bases and J by 10 bases, leaving 11 bases between them. CDR3 length: 13 amino acids. The CDR3 sequence: CASSSTEWSPLHF. CDR3 DNA: TGCGCCAGCAGCTCGACGGAGTGGTCACCCCTCCACTTT.

This clone was detected only a few times. V is TRBV5-4 and J is TRBJ2-2; 13 bases are shared with TRBD2. The ends lost 3 bases at V and 4 bases at J; junction bases unmatched: 9. Germline V gene lookup returns CDR1 SGHNT and CDR2 YYREEE (reference sequence). The CDR3 is 18 residues long. The CDR3 DNA reads TGTGCCAGCAGCTCCGGGACTAGCGGGATAGGAGTCACCGGGGAGCTGTTTTTT. It is translated as CASSSGTSGIGVTGELFF. The whole variable domain, remainder taken from reference TRBV5-4 and TRBJ2-2, is ETGVTQSPTHLIKTRGQQVTLRCSSQSGHNTVSWYQQALGQGPQFIFQYYREEENGRGNFPPRFSGLQFPNYSSELNVNALELDDSALYLCASSSGTSGIGVTGELFFGEGSRLTVL.

This clone was counted once. J is TRBJ2-7 and V is TRBV27; a possible D gene is TRBD1 (6 bases). In germline, CDR1 is MNHEY, CDR2 SMNVEV (reference sequence). This CDR3 has 15 amino acids. V lost 5 bases and J 2 bases, leaving 16 bases between the germline ends. The CDR3: CASSRNPDSTYEQYF. The CDR3, as DNA: TGTGCCAGCAGTCGCAATCCGGACAGCACCTACGAGCAGTACTTC.

This chain links TRBV19 with TRBJ2-2; 12 positions agree with TRBD2. Germline CDR1 and CDR2: LNHDA and SQIVND (reference sequence). V was pared by 5 bases and J by 6 bases, with 10 bases of the junction left unmatched. The CDR3 runs to 17 residues. The CDR3 sequence is CASSAALAGGISGELFF. The CDR3 bases are TGTGCCAGTAGTGCTGCGCTAGCGGGGGGGATATCCGGGGAGCTGTTTTTT.

The chain has TRBV28 and TRBJ1-5; D uncertain. The CDR3 spans 11 residues. Trimming stripped 10 bases from V and 1 base from J, with 5 bases between. The germline V gene has CDR1 MDHEN and CDR2 SYDVKM. Here the CDR3 DNA reads TGTGCCACTTCGAGCAATCAGCCCCAGCATTTT. Amino acid sequence: CATSSNQPQHF. Variable domain in full (rest from reference TRBV28 and TRBJ1-5): DVKVTQSSRYLVKRTGEKVFLECVQDMDHENMFWYRQDPGLGLRLIYFSYDVKMKEKGDIPEGYSVSREKKERFSLILESASTNQTSMYLCATSSNQPQHFGDGTRLSIL.

This chain uses TRBV5-6 with TRBJ2-2, with D perhaps matching TRBD1 (5 bases). CDR1 and CDR2 from the germline V gene are SGHDT and YYEEEE. V lost 2 bases to trimming and J lost 0 bases, with 11 bases between them. The CDR3 is made up of 16 amino acids. CDR3 in amino acids: CASSFTTVANTGELFF. In DNA form, the CDR3 reads TGTGCCAGCAGCTTTACGACAGTAGCGAACACCGGGGAGCTGTTTTTT.

The chain joins TRBV5-4 to TRBJ1-1; D may be TRBD1 (6 bases). The V end was cut by 4 bases, the J end by 2 bases, with 12 bases between. This CDR3 comprises 14 residues. Germline V CDR1 and CDR2: SGHNT, YYREEE (reference sequence). CDR3 loop: CASSVGQINTEAFF. CDR3 nucleotide sequence: TGTGCCAGCAGCGTTGGACAGATTAACACTGAAGCTTTCTTT.

This clone was picked up a small number of times. This sequence joins TRBV29-1 and TRBJ2-5; 12 bases match TRBD1. CDR1 is SQVTM, CDR2 ANQGSEA, per germline. This CDR3 is 13 amino acids long. V lost 8 bases and J lost 4; bases outside the gene matches: 5. This CDR3 is CSIRDRGPETQYF. The CDR3, as DNA: TGCAGCATCAGGGACAGGGGGCCAGAGACCCAGTACTTC.

The chain combines TRBV10-3 with TRBJ2-7, with a possible D match to TRBD1 (8 bases). Trimming left V 7 bases short and J 1 base short, with 14 bases between. Germline V lookup: CDR1 ENHRY, CDR2 SYGVKD. The CDR3 contains 14 residues. The CDR3 sequence: CAIKERDRSYEQYF. The CDR3 nucleotides read TGTGCCATCAAAGAGCGGGACAGGTCCTACGAGCAGTACTTC.

This chain joins TRBV5-6 and TRBJ1-6, with 11 bases identical to TRBD1. Germline assignment: CDR1 SGHDT and CDR2 YYEEEE. J gave up 6 bases and V 4 bases, and 3 bases lay outside the gene matches. The CDR3 sequence is 15 residues long. The CDR3 nucleotides are TGTGCCAGCAGCGCGGACAGGGGGCTTAATTCACCCCTCCACTTT. Protein product: CASSADRGLNSPLHF.